Below, 21 T cell receptor beta chains from the same sample are listed, as sequenced in a study of T cell responses to AZD1222 COVID-19 vaccine. TCRdb keeps only in-frame clones here, not all; method: immunoSEQ multiplex PCR. Counted here are about 48,000 clones, 70% to 90% occurring once; the ten biggest clones make up around 7%. Sequencing used peripheral blood, obtained 28 days after the second AZD1222 dose. These receptors all stem from an adult who received the AZD1222 COVID-19 vaccine.

The CDR3, as DNA: TGTGCCAGCAGAAACACAGGGGACCACTCCTACGAGCAGTACTTC. Translation gives CASRNTGDHSYEQYF. The rearrangement joins TRBV25-1 to TRBJ2-7, with 7 bases aligning to TRBD1. CDR1 is MGHDK and CDR2 is SYGVNS in the germline V gene. This CDR3 contains 15 residues. Losses at the gene ends were 6 bases for V and 0 bases for J; bases not matched to a gene: 8.

The chain carries TRBV15 and TRBJ2-2; D gene uncertain. The CDR3 length is 16 residues. Between the trimmed V and J ends, which lost 1 base and 6 bases, there was a span of 15 bases. The V gene's germline CDR1 is LNHNV and CDR2 YYDKDF (reference sequence). CDR3 sequence: CATSRVELLRAGELFF. CDR3 bases: TGTGCCACCAGCAGAGTCGAGCTACTACGGGCCGGGGAGCTGTTTTTT.

The V gene is TRBV30, the J gene TRBJ1-1; D not certain. The V end was cut by 4 bases, the J end by 2 bases, with 8 bases between. CDR3 length: 12 residues. Germline V gene sequence: CDR1 GTSNPN, CDR2 SVGIG (reference sequence). The CDR3 here is CAWKGDNTEAFF. The CDR3 bases are TGTGCCTGGAAAGGAGATAACACTGAAGCTTTCTTT. Looking up the rest from reference TRBV30 and TRBJ1-1 gives the full variable domain: SQTIHQWPATLVQPVGSPLSLECTVEGTSNPNLYWYRQAAGRGLQLLFYSVGIGQISSEVPQNLSASRPQDRQFILSSKKLLLSDSGFYLCAWKGDNTEAFFGQGTRLTVV.

Of note for this clone: The junction shows a germline mismatch at one end, possibly a read error. The chain links TRBV7-2 to TRBJ2-5; TRBD2 aligns across 9 bases. CDR3 length equals 15 residues. Germline V gene lookup returns CDR1 SGHTA and CDR2 FQGNSA. CDR3 in DNA: TGTGCCAGCAGCTTAGGTCTTGGGACTAGCCTCGAGGGGGACTTC. Amino acid sequence: CASSLGLGTSLEGDF.

The rearrangement links TRBV28 to TRBJ1-6; D remains ambiguous. Germline assignment: CDR1 MDHEN and CDR2 SYDVKM. Deletions cut 4 bases from V and 9 bases from J, with 16 bases between. The CDR3 is 15 amino acids. The CDR3 bases are TGTGCCAGCAGTTCTCTTGGTGGGGTTGGTTCACCCCTCCACTTT. Translated: CASSSLGGVGSPLHF.

The J gene is TRBJ2-7, the V gene TRBV28; TRBD1 matches at 8 bases. Trimming took 7 bases from V and 6 from J; bases not matched to a gene: 17. The CDR3 spans 16 residues. The germline gives CDR1 MDHEN, CDR2 SYDVKM. The DNA for the CDR3 is TGTGCCAGCACCCCTAAAAGGAGACAGGGGAACAGCGAGCAGTACTTC. This translates into CASTPKRRQGNSEQYF.

J is TRBJ2-2 and V is TRBV18; 10 bases match TRBD2. Germline V gives CDR1 KGHSH, CDR2 LQKENI. With V trimmed by 6 bases and J by 8 bases, 12 bases remained unmatched. This CDR3 region has 16 residues. The CDR3 bases are TGTGCCAGCTCGCCGTTTCTAGCGGGAGACGCAGGGGAGCTGTTTTTT. This translates into CASSPFLAGDAGELFF.

This clone is termed medium-sized. The chain joins TRBV6-4 to TRBJ2-3, with 7 bases lining up with TRBD1. The J segment lost 0 bases and the V segment lost 0 bases, leaving 6 bases of the junction unmatched. Germline V CDR1 and CDR2: MRHNA, SNTAGT. The CDR3 is made up of 17 amino acids. The CDR3 nucleotides are TGTGCCAGCAGTGACTCGGAAGGGGGCGGAAGCACAGATACGCAGTATTTT. This gives the protein CASSDSEGGGSTDTQYF.

This rearrangement joins TRBV21-1 to TRBJ2-6; no check of the table's D call, TRBD1, against the DNA was made. TRBV21-1 is assigned pseudogene status. This CDR3 is built from 20 residues. Here the CDR3 reads CASSNRPLTGASSGANVLTF. The CDR3 bases are TGTGCCAGCAGCAATCGCCCACTGACAGGGGCCTCCTCTGGGGCCAACGTCCTGACTTTC.

The chain couples TRBV7-3 to TRBJ2-1; TRBD1 agrees at 12 bases. The CDR3 has 15 amino acids. Germline V gene data show CDR1 as SGHTA and CDR2 as FQGTGA. V lost 5 bases and J lost 5; bases outside the gene matches: 4. Here the CDR3 DNA reads TGTGCCAGCAGCCGGGGACAGGGGGCGGACAATGAGCAGTTCTTC. It yields the protein CASSRGQGADNEQFF.

CDR3 DNA: TGTGCCAGCAGTCTTGGTGGCCCCCAGTTCTTC. Translated: CASSLGGPQFF. V and J are TRBV14 and TRBJ2-1, with no clear D. The germline V and J ends were trimmed by 6 bases and 13 bases, with 13 bases remaining between them. This CDR3 has 11 residues. CDR1 SGHDN and CDR2 FVKESK come from the germline V gene. The variable domain in full, with the rest retrieved from reference TRBV14 and TRBJ2-1, is EAGVTQFPSHSVIEKGQTVTLRCDPISGHDNLYWYRRVMGKEIKFLLHFVKESKQDESGMPNNRFLAERTGGTYSTLKVQPAELEDSGVYFCASSLGGPQFFGPGTRLTVL.

The V call is TRBV6-5, the J call TRBJ2-3; D may match TRBD1 or TRBD2 (6 bases each). The CDR3 runs 13 residues. Per the germline V gene, CDR1 is MNHEY and CDR2 is SVGAGI. V dropped 10 bases and J dropped 5 bases, with 16 bases sitting between them. CDR3 nucleotide sequence: TGTGCCACCACCTCCGGGGGCCAAGATACGCAGTATTTT. It translates to CATTSGGQDTQYF.

This rearrangement joins TRBV28 to TRBJ1-2; 7 nucleotides line up with TRBD1. The length of the CDR3 is 13 residues. In germline, CDR1 is MDHEN, CDR2 SYDVKM. V dropped 2 bases and J dropped 4; count of bases not matched to a gene: 1. The CDR3, as DNA: TGTGCCAGCAGTTTAGGACAGGTCTATGGCTACACCTTC. As protein: CASSLGQVYGYTF.

The chain couples TRBV6-5 to TRBJ1-5; TRBD1 might be the D (5 bases). V was cut by 8 bases and J by 8 bases, with 13 bases left in between. This CDR3 has 12 amino acids. Germline V CDR1 and CDR2: MNHEY, SVGAGI. CDR3 residues: CASWTPGKPQHF. In DNA, the CDR3 is TGTGCCAGCTGGACACCCGGTAAGCCCCAGCATTTT.

The chain couples TRBV7-2 to TRBJ2-5; 8 bases map to TRBD1. The length of the CDR3 is 17 residues. The V gene end was trimmed by 7 bases and the J gene end by 7 bases; junction bases not matched to a gene: 20. Germline lookup yields CDR1 SGHTA and CDR2 FQGNSA. The CDR3 region has the DNA TGTGCCAGCAAACACACGACGAACCAGGGGGCCTCAGGGACCCAGTACTTC. Its translation is CASKHTTNQGASGTQYF.

The chain recombines TRBV7-2 with TRBJ1-4; D is uncertain. Germline V gives CDR1 SGHTA, CDR2 FQGNSA. The CDR3 consists of 13 residues. With 5 bases removed from V and 3 bases from J, the gap between germline ends came to 7 bases. CDR3 residues: CASSRKANEKLFF. The CDR3 nucleotides are TGTGCCAGCAGCCGGAAGGCTAATGAAAAACTGTTTTTT.

This chain links TRBV7-2 with TRBJ1-2, with unresolved D. V was trimmed by 1 base and J by 4 bases, leaving 13 bases between them. CDR1 SGHTA and CDR2 FQGNSA come from the germline V gene. This CDR3 has 15 amino acids. The CDR3 spells CASSLEAADVYGYTF. CDR3 in DNA: TGTGCCAGCAGCTTAGAAGCGGCCGACGTCTATGGCTACACCTTC.

This chain joins TRBV15 and TRBJ2-7; D is unresolved. The CDR3 sequence is 12 residues long. Germline loops: CDR1 LNHNV, CDR2 YYDKDF (reference sequence). V was pared by 0 bases and J by 5 bases, with 5 bases between. CDR3 residues: CATSRDFNEQYF. The CDR3 DNA reads as TGTGCCACCAGCAGAGATTTCAACGAGCAGTACTTC.

The CDR3 loop is CASSLLMGLEQYF. CDR3 coding DNA: TGTGCCAGCAGCTTGCTTATGGGACTTGAGCAGTACTTC. The V gene is TRBV5-5, the J gene TRBJ2-7; perhaps TRBD2 as D (6 bases). Germline V gene lookup returns CDR1 SGHKS and CDR2 YYEKEE (reference sequence). This CDR3 has 13 residues. Trimming removed 1 base from V and 7 bases from J, with 12 bases in between.

The chain uses TRBV18 and TRBJ1-4; 8 nucleotides agree with TRBD1. Trimming cost V 0 bases and J 7 bases; bases outside gene matches: 4. The CDR3 length is 15 residues. In germline, CDR1 is KGHSH, CDR2 LQKENI. The CDR3 loop is CASSPPDREGEKLFF. The CDR3 coding sequence is TGTGCCAGCTCACCACCGGACAGGGAGGGTGAAAAACTGTTTTTT.

The rearrangement uses TRBV7-2 and TRBJ2-7; D gene unclear. With 0 bases removed from V and 0 bases from J, the gap between germline ends came to 6 bases. The CDR3 runs 14 residues. Per the germline V gene, CDR1 is SGHTA and CDR2 is FQGNSA. CDR3 nucleotide sequence: TGTGCCAGCAGCTTAGCCGTAAGCTCCTACGAGCAGTACTTC. Translation: CASSLAVSSYEQYF.